The present entry profiles one TCR beta chain with its context. The protocol was immunoSEQ multiplex PCR, while the TCRdb copy is restricted to in-frame clones and leaves out a portion. The sample has approximately 170,000 clones, 85% to 90% seen once; the top ten hold 2.5% to 3%. This sample was included in a study of blood T cell repertoires in COVID-19. Study context: The origin of the acute and convalescent COVID-19 samples was the United States, Italy and Spain.

The length of the CDR3 is 13 residues. In germline, CDR1 is LGHNA, CDR2 YSLEER. V was trimmed by 5 bases and J by 3 bases, leaving 8 bases between them. Those enrolled in Seattle joined during active infection and were followed longitudinally afterward. This chain links TRBV4-3 with TRBJ2-1; no clear D. This TCR derives from a woman of 80 years or more with COVID-19, enrolled during active disease. Sequenced: peripheral blood. The CDR3 DNA sequence: TGCGCCAGCAGCGGCCAGGACTACAATGAGCAGTTCTTC. As protein: CASSGQDYNEQFF.